The clone carrying this TCR beta chain was seen a handful of times. This may be a read error: a much more frequent sequence differs by one nucleotide. Gene and germline names: mouse. The CDR3 extends 4 residues past the end of the read, so its final part is completed from the germline J gene. Combined cutaneous lymph node cells underwent sorting by CD4, CD8alpha, NKG2D, NKG2ACE and additional markers. The data were taken from a study of CD8+ T cells in alopecia areata. As the sequencing template, cDNA was produced by extracting RNA and reverse transcribing it. Method: immunoSEQ multiplex PCR; TCRdb's copy keeps in-frame clones and lacks some. The sample includes about 300,000 clones, none of them occurring once. The CDR3 is made up of 13 amino acids. CDR1 is FNHDT, CDR2 SITEND, per germline (reference sequence). Trimming cost V 5 bases and J 1 base; bases outside gene matches: 0.

Sequenced sample: CD4+ T cells sorted from a lymph node. This clonotype originated in a C3H/HeJ mouse with alopecia areata. The strain is characterized by the MHC haplotype H2-k. The chain combines TRBV19 with TRBJ2-3; 8 bases are shared with TRBD2. Partial CDR3 DNA: TGTGCCAGCAGGGACTGGGGTGCAGAA. Its translation is CASRDWGAE. The full CDR3 protein is CASRDWGAETLYF.